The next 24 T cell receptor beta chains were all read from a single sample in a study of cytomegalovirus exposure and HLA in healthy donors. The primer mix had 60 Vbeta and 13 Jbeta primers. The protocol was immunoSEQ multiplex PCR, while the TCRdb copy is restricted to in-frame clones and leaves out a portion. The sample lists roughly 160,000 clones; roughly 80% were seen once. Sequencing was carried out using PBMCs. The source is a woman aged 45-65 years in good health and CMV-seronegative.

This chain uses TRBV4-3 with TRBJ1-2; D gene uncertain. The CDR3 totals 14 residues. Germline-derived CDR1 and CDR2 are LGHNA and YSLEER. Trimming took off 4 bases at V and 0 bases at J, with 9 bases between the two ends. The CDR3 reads CASSRDTANYGYTF. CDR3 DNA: TGCGCCAGCAGCCGTGACACCGCTAACTATGGCTACACCTTC.

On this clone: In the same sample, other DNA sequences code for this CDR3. The CDR3 nucleotides are TGTGCCAGCAGCTTAGGACTAGCGGGGTACAATGAGCAGTTCTTC. It is translated as CASSLGLAGYNEQFF. The chain uses TRBV7-6 and TRBJ2-1, with 11 bases that match TRBD2. The CDR3 is made up of 15 amino acids. Trimming at V came to 1 base and at J to 4 bases, leaving 0 bases not matched to a gene. Per germline, CDR1 SGHVS and CDR2 FNYEAQ.

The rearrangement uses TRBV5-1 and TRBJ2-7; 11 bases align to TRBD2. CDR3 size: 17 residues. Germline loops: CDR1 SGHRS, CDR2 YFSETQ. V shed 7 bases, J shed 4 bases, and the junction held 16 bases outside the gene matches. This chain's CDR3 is CASGGGRGTSGKYEQYF. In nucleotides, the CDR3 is TGCGCCAGCGGGGGTGGCCGAGGGACTAGCGGAAAATACGAGCAGTACTTC.

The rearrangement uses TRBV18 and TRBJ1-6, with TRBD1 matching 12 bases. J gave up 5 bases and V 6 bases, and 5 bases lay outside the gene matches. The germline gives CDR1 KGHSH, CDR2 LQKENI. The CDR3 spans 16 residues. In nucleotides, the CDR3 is TGTGCCAGCTCTCCGGGACAGGGGGCAAATAATTCACCCCTCCACTTT. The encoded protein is CASSPGQGANNSPLHF.

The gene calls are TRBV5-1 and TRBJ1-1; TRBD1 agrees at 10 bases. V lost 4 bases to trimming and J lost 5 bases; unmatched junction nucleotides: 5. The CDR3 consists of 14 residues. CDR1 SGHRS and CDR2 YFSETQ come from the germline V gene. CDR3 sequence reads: CASSGGQGLTEAFF. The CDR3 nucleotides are TGCGCCAGCAGCGGGGGACAGGGGCTAACTGAAGCTTTCTTT.

As DNA, the CDR3 is TGTGCCAGCAGCTTAGAACACAGGAACACTGAAGCTTTCTTT. Its translation: CASSLEHRNTEAFF. The V gene is TRBV7-8, the J gene TRBJ1-1; D is unclear. The V end lost 1 base, the J end lost 1 base, and 7 bases lay between the germline ends. CDR3 length: 14 amino acids. Germline assignment: CDR1 SGHVS and CDR2 FQNEAQ.

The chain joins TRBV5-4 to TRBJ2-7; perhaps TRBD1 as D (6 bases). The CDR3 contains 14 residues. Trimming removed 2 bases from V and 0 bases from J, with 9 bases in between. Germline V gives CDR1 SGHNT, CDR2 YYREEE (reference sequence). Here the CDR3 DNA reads TGTGCCAGCAGCTTCACAGGGCACTCCTACGAGCAGTACTTC. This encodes CASSFTGHSYEQYF.

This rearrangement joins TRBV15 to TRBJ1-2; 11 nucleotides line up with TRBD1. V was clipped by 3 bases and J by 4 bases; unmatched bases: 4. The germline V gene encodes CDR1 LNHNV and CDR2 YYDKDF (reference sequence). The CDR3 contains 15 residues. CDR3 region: CATSRGDRGSYGYTF. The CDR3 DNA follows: TGTGCCACCAGCAGGGGGGACAGGGGGTCCTATGGCTACACCTTC.

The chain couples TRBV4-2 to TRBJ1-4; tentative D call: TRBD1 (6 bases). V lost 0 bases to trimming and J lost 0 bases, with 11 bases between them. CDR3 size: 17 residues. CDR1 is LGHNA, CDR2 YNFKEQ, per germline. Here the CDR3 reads CASSQEPQGTTNEKLFF. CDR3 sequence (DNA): TGTGCCAGCAGCCAAGAACCACAGGGAACAACTAATGAAAAACTGTTTTTT.

CDR3 protein: CASGADRVYGYTF. The CDR3 coding sequence is TGTGCCAGCGGCGCTGACAGGGTCTATGGCTACACCTTC. The rearrangement uses TRBV5-5 and TRBJ1-2; 7 bases agree with TRBD1. Germline V gives CDR1 SGHKS, CDR2 YYEKEE (reference sequence). V lost 7 bases, J lost 4 bases, and 7 bases stayed unmatched. The CDR3 has 13 residues.

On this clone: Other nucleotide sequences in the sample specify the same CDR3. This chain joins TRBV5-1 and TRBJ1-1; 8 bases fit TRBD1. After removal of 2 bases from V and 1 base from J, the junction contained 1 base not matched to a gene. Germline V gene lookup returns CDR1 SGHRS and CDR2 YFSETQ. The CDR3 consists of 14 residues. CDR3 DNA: TGCGCCAGCAGCTTAACAGGGGGGAACACTGAAGCTTTCTTT. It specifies CASSLTGGNTEAFF.

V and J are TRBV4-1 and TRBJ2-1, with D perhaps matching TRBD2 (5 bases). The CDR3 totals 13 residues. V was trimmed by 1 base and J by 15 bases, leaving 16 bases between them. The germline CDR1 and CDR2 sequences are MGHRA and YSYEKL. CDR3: CASSQVGLQGLFF. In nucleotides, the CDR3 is TGCGCCAGCAGCCAAGTAGGCTTGCAAGGACTGTTCTTC.

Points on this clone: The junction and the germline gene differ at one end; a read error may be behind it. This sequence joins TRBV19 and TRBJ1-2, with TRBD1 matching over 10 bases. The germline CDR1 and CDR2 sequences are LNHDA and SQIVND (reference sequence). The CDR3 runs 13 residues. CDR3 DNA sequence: TGTGCCAGTAGTATCCTCTCGGGACAGGGGCCGAGCTTC. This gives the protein CASSILSGQGPSF.

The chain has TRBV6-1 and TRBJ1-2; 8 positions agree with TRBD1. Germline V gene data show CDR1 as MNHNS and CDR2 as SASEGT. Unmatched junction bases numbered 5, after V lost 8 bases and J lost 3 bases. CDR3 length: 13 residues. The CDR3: CASGDRIYYGYTF. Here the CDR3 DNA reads TGTGCCAGCGGGGACAGGATCTACTATGGCTACACCTTC.

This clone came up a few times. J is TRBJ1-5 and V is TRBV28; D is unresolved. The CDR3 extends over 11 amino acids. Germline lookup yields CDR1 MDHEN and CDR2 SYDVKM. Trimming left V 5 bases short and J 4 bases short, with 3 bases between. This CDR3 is CASSQNQPQHF. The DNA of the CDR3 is TGTGCCAGCAGTCAGAATCAGCCCCAGCATTTT.

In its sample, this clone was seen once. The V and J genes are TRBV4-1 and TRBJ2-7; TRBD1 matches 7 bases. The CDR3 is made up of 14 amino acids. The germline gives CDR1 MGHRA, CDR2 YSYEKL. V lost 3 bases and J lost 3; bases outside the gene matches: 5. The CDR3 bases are TGCGCCAGCAGCCACCCAGACAGGGACTACGAGCAGTACTTC. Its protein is CASSHPDRDYEQYF.

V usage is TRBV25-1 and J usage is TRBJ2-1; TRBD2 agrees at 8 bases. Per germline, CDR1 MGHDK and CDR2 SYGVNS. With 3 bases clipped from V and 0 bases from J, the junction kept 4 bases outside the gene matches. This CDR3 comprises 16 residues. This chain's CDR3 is CASSDAGGSSYNEQFF. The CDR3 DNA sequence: TGTGCCAGCAGTGATGCGGGAGGAAGCTCCTACAATGAGCAGTTCTTC.

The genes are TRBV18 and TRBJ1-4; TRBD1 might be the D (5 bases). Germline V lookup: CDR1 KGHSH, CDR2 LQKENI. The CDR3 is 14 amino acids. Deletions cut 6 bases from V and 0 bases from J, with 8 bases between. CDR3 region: CASSPGATNEKLFF. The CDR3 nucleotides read TGTGCCAGCTCCCCGGGGGCAACTAATGAAAAACTGTTTTTT.

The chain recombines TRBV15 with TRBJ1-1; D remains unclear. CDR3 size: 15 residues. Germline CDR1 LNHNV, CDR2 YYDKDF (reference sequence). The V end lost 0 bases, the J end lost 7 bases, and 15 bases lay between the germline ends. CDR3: CATSRDQTRSGEAFF. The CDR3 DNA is TGTGCCACCAGCAGAGATCAGACCAGAAGCGGTGAAGCTTTCTTT.

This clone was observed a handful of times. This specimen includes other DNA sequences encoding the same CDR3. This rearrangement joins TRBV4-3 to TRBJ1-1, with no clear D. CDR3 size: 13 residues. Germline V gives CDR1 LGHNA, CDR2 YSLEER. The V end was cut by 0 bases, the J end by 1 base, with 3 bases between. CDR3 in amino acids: CASSQDRNTEAFF. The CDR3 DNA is TGCGCCAGCAGCCAAGATAGGAACACTGAAGCTTTCTTT.

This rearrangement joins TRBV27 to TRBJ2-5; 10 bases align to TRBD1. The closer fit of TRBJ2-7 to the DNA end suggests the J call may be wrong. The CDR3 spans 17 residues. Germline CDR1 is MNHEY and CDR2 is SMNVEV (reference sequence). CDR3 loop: CASSLAKTGTGAIEQYF. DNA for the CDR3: TGTGCCAGCAGTTTAGCAAAGACCGGGACAGGGGCGATCGAGCAGTACTTC.

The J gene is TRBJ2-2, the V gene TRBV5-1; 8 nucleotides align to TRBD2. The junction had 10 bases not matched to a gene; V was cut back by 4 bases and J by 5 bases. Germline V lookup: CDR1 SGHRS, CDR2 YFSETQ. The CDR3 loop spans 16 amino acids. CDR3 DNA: TGCGCCAGCAGCCCGGGACTAGTAGAGGCGACCGGGGAGCTGTTTTTT. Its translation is CASSPGLVEATGELFF.

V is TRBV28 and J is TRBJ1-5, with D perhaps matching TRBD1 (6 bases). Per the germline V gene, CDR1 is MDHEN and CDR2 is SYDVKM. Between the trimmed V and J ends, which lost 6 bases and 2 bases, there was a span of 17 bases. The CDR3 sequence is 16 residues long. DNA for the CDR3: TGTGCCAGCAGGCAACAGGGTGTGGGTGGCAATCAGCCCCAGCATTTT. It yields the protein CASRQQGVGGNQPQHF.

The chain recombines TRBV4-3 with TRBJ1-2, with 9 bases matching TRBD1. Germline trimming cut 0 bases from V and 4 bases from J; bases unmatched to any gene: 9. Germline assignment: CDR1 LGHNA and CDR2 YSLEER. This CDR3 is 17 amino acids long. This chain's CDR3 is CASSQDLPGQGSYGYTF. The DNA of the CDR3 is TGCGCCAGCAGCCAAGATCTGCCGGGACAGGGCTCCTATGGCTACACCTTC.